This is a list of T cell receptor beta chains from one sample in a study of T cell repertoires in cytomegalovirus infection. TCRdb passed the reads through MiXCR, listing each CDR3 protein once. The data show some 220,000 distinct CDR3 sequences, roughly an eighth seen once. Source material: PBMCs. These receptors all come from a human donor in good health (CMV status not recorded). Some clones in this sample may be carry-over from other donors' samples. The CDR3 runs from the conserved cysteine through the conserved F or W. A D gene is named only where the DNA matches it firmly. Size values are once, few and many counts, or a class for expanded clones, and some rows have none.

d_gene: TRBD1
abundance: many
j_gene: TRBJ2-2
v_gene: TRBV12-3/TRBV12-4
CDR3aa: CASSPRTGETGELFF
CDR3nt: TGTGCCAGCAGCCCCCGGACAGGTGAAACCGGGGAGCTGTTTTTT

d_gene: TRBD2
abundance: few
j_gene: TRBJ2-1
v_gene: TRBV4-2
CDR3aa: CASSQVGTGGSYNEQFF
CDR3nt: TGTGCCAGCAGCCAAGTGGGAACGGGAGGCTCCTACAATGAGCAGTTCTTC

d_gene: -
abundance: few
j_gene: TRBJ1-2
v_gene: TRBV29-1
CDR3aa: CSVEGDSYGYTF
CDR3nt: TGCAGCGTTGAAGGGGATAGCTATGGCTACACCTTC

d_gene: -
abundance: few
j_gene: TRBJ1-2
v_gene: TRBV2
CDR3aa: CASSDRFQNYGYTF
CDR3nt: TGTGCCAGCAGTGACAGGTTTCAGAACTATGGCTACACCTTC

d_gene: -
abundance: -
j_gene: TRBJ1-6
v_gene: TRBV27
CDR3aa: CASSLSSRVNSPLHF
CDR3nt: TGTGCCAGCAGTTTATCGTCTAGGGTGAATTCACCCCTCCACTTT

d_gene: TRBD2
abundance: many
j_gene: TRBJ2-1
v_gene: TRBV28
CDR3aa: CASSLLAGGLNEQFF
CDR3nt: TGTGCCAGCAGTTTATTAGCGGGAGGCCTCAATGAGCAGTTCTTC

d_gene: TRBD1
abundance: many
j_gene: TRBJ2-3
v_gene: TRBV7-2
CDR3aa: CASTQLQGGTDTQYF
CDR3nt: TGTGCCAGCACCCAACTACAGGGGGGCACAGATACGCAGTATTTT

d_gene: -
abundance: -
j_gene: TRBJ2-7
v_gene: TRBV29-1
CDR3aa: CSVAGTGLYEQYF
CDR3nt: TGCAGCGTTGCTGGCACGGGATTATACGAGCAGTACTTC

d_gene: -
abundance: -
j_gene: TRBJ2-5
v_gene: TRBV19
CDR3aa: CASLLGPGRETQYF
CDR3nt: TGTGCCAGCCTCCTGGGACCAGGGAGGGAGACCCAGTACTTC

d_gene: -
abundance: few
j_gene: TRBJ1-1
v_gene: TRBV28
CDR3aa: CASSPWTSNTEAFF
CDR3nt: TGTGCCAGCAGTCCATGGACGTCGAACACTGAAGCTTTCTTT

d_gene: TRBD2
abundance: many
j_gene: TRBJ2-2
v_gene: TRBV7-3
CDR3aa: CASGTSVNTGELFF
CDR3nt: TGTGCCAGCGGCACTAGCGTCAACACCGGGGAGCTGTTTTTT

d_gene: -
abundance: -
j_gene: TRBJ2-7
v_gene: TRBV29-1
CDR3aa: CSATDYEQYF
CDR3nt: TGCAGCGCGACAGACTACGAGCAGTACTTC

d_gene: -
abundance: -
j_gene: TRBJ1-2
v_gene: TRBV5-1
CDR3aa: CASSLIPGNHGYTF
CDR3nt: TGCGCCAGCAGCCTAATTCCCGGGAACCATGGCTACACCTTC

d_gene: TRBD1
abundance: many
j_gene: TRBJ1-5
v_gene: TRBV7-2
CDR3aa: CASSLASGGDQPQHF
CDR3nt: TGTGCCAGCAGCTTAGCGTCAGGGGGCGATCAGCCCCAGCATTTT

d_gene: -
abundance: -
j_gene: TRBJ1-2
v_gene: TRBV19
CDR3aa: CASSIVGQYGYTF
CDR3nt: TGTGCCAGTAGTATTGTAGGTCAATATGGCTACACCTTC

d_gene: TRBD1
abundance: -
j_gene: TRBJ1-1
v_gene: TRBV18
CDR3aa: CASSPRWAGGTEAFF
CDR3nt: TGTGCCAGCTCACCCCGTTGGGCAGGGGGGACTGAAGCTTTCTTT

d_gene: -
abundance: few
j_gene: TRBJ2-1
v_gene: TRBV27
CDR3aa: CASSKGLYNEQFF
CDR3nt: TGTGCCAGCAGTAAGGGACTTTACAATGAGCAGTTCTTC

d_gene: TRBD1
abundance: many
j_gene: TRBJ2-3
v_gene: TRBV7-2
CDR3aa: CASSWRQGESTDTQYF
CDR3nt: TGTGCCAGCAGCTGGCGACAGGGGGAGAGCACAGATACGCAGTATTTT

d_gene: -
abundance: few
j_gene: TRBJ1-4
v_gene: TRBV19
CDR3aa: CASSIAGEKLFF
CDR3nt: TGTGCCAGTAGTATTGCAGGCGAAAAACTGTTTTTT

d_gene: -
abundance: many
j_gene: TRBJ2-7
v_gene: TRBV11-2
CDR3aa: CASSPLRDSLYEQYF
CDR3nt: TGTGCCAGCAGCCCCCTAAGGGACTCTCTCTACGAGCAGTACTTC

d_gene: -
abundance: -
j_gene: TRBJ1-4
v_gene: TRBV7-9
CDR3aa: CASSSRMYEKLFF
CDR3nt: TGTGCCAGCAGCTCACGGATGTACGAAAAACTGTTTTTT

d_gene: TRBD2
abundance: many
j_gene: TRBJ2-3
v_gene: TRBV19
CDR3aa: CASSIPIAGVDTQYF
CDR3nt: TGTGCCAGTAGTATCCCGATAGCGGGAGTAGATACGCAGTATTTT

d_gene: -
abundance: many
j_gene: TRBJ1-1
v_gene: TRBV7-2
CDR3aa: CASSPEGHRGTEAFF
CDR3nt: TGTGCCAGCAGCCCTGAGGGACATCGGGGCACTGAAGCTTTCTTT

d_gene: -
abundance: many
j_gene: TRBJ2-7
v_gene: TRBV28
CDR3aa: CASSPLWSSGYEQYF
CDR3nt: TGTGCCAGCAGTCCCCTTTGGAGTAGCGGCTACGAGCAGTACTTC

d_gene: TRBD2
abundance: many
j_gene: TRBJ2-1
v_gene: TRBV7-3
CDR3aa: CASSSRLAGSNEQFF
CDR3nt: TGTGCCAGCAGCTCAAGACTAGCGGGAAGCAATGAGCAGTTCTTC

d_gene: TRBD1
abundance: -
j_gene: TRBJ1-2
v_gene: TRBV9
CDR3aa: CASTPGQAQLGGYTF
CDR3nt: TGTGCCAGCACCCCAGGACAGGCCCAATTGGGTGGCTACACCTTC

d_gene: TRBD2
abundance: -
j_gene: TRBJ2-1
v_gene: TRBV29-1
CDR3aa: CSAPGLAGGRRNEQFF
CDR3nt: TGCAGCGCCCCGGGACTAGCGGGAGGGCGGCGAAATGAGCAGTTCTTC

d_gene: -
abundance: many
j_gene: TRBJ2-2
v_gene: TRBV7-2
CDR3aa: CASSLVSNTGELFF
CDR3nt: TGTGCCAGCAGCTTAGTATCGAACACCGGGGAGCTGTTTTTT

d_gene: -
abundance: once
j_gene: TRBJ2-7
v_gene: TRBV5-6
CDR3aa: CASSAGLGGYEQYF
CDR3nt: TGTGCCAGCAGCGCTGGACTGGGGGGCTACGAGCAGTACTTC

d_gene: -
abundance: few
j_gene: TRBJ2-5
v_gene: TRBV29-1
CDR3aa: CSTRDQETQYF
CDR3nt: TGCAGCACGCGGGACCAAGAGACCCAGTACTTC

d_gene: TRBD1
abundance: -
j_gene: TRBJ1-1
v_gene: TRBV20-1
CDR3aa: CSARPTTGVRTEAFF
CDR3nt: TGCAGTGCTAGGCCCACTACAGGGGTGCGAACTGAAGCTTTCTTT

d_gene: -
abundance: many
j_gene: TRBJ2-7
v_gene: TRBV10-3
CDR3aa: CAISEWTETYEQYF
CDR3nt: TGTGCCATCAGTGAGTGGACGGAAACCTACGAGCAGTACTTC

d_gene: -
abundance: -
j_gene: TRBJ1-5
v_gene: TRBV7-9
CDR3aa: CASSLGIGLGSSNQPQHF
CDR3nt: TGTGCCAGCAGCTTGGGGATCGGTTTGGGGAGTAGCAATCAGCCCCAGCATTTT

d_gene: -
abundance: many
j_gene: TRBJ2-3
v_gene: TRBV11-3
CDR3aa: CASSPGTEASGSTDTQYF
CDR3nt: TGTGCCAGCAGCCCCGGGACCGAGGCTTCAGGAAGCACAGATACGCAGTATTTT

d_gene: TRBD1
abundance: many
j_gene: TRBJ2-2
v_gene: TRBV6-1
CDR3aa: CASRQGADTGELFF
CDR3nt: TGTGCCAGCAGACAGGGGGCTGACACCGGGGAGCTGTTTTTT

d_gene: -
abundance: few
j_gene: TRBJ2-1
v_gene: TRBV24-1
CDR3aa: CATSGEQAYNEQFF
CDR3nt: TGTGCCACCAGTGGGGAGCAGGCCTACAATGAGCAGTTCTTC

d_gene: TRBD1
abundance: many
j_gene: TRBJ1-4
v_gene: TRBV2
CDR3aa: CASSERQGNEKLFF
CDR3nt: TGTGCCAGCAGTGAAAGACAGGGTAACGAAAAACTGTTTTTT

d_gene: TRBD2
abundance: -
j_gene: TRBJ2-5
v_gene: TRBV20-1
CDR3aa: CSATLRGGGAQYF
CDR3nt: TGCAGTGCTACCCTAAGGGGCGGGGGGGCCCAGTACTTC

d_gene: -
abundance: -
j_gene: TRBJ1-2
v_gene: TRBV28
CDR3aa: CASSLIRDVRGYTF
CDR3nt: TGTGCCAGCAGTTTGATCCGGGATGTACGTGGCTACACCTTC

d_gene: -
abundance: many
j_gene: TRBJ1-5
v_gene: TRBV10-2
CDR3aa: CASSELNQPQHF
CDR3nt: TGCGCCAGCAGTGAGTTGAATCAGCCCCAGCATTTT

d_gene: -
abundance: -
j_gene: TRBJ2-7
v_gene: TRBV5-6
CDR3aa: CASSYGPFGYEQYF
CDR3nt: TGTGCCAGCAGCTATGGACCCTTTGGATACGAGCAGTACTTC

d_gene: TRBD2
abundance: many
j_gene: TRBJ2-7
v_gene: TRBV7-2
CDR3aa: CASSLLAGGPYEQYF
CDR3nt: TGTGCCAGCAGCTTATTAGCGGGGGGACCCTACGAGCAGTACTTC

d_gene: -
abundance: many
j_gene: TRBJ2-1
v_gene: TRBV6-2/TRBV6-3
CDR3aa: CASSYSPTSINEQFF
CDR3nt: TGTGCCAGCAGTTACTCGCCGACTAGTATCAATGAGCAGTTCTTC

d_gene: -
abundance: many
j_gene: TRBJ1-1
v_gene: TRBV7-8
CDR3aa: CASSSGQTAEAFF
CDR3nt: TGTGCCAGCAGCTCGGGCCAGACCGCTGAAGCTTTCTTT

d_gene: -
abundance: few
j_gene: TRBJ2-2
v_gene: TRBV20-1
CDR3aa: CSVLAAAANTGELFF
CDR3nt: TGCAGTGTTCTTGCGGCGGCCGCGAACACCGGGGAGCTGTTTTTT

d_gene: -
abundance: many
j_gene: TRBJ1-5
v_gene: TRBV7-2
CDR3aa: CASNPPGHLESNQPQHF
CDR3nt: TGTGCCAGCAACCCGCCGGGACACCTGGAGAGCAATCAGCCCCAGCATTTT

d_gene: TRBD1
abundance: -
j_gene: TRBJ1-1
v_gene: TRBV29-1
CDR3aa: CSVDDRERPFF
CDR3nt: TGCAGCGTTGATGACAGGGAGAGGCCTTTCTTT

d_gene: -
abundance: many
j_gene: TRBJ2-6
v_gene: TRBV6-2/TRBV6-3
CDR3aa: CASSLAAISGANVLTF
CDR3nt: TGTGCCAGCAGTTTGGCGGCAATCTCTGGGGCCAACGTCCTGACTTTC